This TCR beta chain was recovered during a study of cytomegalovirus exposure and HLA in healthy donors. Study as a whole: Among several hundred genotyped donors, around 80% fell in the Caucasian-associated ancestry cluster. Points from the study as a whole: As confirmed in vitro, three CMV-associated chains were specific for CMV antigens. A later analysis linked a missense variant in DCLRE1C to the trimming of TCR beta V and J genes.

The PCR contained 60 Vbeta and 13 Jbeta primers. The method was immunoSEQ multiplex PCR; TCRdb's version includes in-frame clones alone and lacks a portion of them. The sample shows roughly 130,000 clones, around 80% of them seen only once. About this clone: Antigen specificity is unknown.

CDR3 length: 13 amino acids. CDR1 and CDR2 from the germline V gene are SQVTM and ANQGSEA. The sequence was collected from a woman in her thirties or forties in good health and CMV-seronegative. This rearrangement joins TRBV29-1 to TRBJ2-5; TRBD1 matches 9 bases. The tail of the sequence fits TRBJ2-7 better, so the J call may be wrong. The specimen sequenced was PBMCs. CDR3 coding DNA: TGCAGCGTGAGGGGGGACAGGGTGGCCGAGCAGTACTTC. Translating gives CSVRGDRVAEQYF.